This T cell receptor (beta chain) was retrieved from a study of identifying expanded T cells in peripheral blood. Findings of the study overall: About 1.2 clones differed between technical replicates, versus about 16 and 19 over time. Approximately 2-week clone count variance significantly increased as total template count grew.

Here immunoSEQ multiplex PCR was the method, and the copy in TCRdb shows in-frame clones only, minus some. This table has under 120,000 clones, approximately 90% appearing once. CDR3 size: 15 residues. Trimming cost V 1 base and J 1 base; bases outside gene matches: 1. Germline values: CDR1 LNHNV, CDR2 YYDKDF (reference sequence). No infections or other immune events were documented during collection. As for this clone: Antigen specificity is unknown.

This rearrangement joins TRBV15 to TRBJ1-1, with 9 bases identical to TRBD1. This receptor was taken from a person between 18 and 75 years old in good health. The sequencing input was blood. The chain's CDR3 is CATSRAGQGNTEAFF. The CDR3 coding sequence is TGTGCCACCAGCAGAGCGGGACAGGGGAACACTGAAGCTTTCTTT.